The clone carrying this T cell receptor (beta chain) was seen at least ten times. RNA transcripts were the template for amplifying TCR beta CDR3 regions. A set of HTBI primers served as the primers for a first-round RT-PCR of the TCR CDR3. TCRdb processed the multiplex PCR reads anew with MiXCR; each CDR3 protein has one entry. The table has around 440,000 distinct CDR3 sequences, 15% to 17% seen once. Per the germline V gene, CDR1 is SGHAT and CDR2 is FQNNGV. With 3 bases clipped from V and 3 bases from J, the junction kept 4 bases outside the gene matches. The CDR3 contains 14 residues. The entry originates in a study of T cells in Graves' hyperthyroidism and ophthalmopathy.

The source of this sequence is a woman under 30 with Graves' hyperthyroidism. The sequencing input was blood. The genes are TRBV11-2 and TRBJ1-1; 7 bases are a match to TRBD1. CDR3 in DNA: TGTGCCAGCAGCTTGATCAGGGGGGACACTGAAGCTTTCTTT. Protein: CASSLIRGDTEAFF.